This TCR beta chain was sequenced in a study of blood T cell repertoires in COVID-19. The overall study: COVID-19 samples from acute and convalescent phases originated in the United States, Italy and Spain. PBMCs, B-cell-depleted T cells, or T cells provided the cDNA or gDNA that made up the material.

Per the original methods: Amplification of reference gene primers provided the estimated nucleated cell counts. Assay used: immunoSEQ multiplex PCR; TCRdb lists only in-frame clones, some missing. D and trimming come from the DNA, and the V and J calls and clone size come from that table. The top ten hold around 10% of the sample, which has about 78,000 clones, around 74% seen once. The CDR3 is made up of 15 amino acids. Germline lookup yields CDR1 LGHDT and CDR2 YNNKEL (reference sequence). V lost 3 bases and J lost 8, with 14 bases in between. The genes are TRBV3-1 (or the pseudogene TRBV3-2) and TRBJ1-6, with a tentative D call TRBD1 (6 bases). The source is a human donor in a cohort sampled during active COVID-19. The material sequenced was peripheral blood. The CDR3 DNA reads TGTGCCAGCAGCCAGATCGACAGGTTCGATTCACCCCTCCACTTT. It translates to CASSQIDRFDSPLHF.